This T cell receptor beta chain comes out of a study of glioma-infiltrating T cells. This clonotype was observed at least ten times. One end of the junction fails to match germline, which may point to a read error. The iRepertoire nested amplicon-rescue multiplex PCR amplified TCR alpha and beta CDR3s from RNA. TCRdb analysed the multiplex PCR reads with MiXCR anew, one entry per CDR3 protein. The table lists tens of thousands of distinct CDR3 sequences, about a quarter of them singletons, with under 8.5% in the top ten. Germline V gene sequence: CDR1 KGHDR, CDR2 SFDVKD. The CDR3 spans 15 residues. The sample comprised glioma tissue, nonneoplastic brain tissue, or PBMCs (not recorded which). This chain joins TRBV24-1 and TRBJ2-5; D may correspond to TRBD1 or TRBD2 (6 bases each). The sequence came from a human donor with low-grade glioma or glioblastoma, undergoing nonglioma brain surgery, or in good health (not recorded which). CDR3 amino acids: CATSDSRGRQEAQYF. The CDR3 DNA reads TGTGCCACCAGTGATTCAAGGGGGAGGCAAGAGGCCCAGTACTTC.